These 8 T cell receptor beta chains came from one sample sequenced in a study of CD8+ T cells in alopecia areata. Cells pooled from cutaneous lymph nodes were sorted on CD4, CD8alpha, NKG2D, NKG2ACE and other markers. Following RNA extraction, reverse transcription yielded cDNA that acted as the sequencing template. Sequenced by immunoSEQ multiplex PCR; TCRdb stores in-frame clones only, minus some. The data show 15,000 to 20,000 clones, none appearing only once, with roughly 31% held by the ten largest. The sample taken for sequencing was CD8+ T cells sorted from a lymph node. These receptors were obtained from a C3H/HeJ mouse with alopecia areata. For this mouse line, the MHC haplotype is H2-k.

The sample holds a few counts of this clone. Gene names are mouse gene names. Read data end 4 residues before the CDR3 end; the end is taken from the germline J gene. The chain carries TRBV17 and TRBJ2-3, with 8 bases lining up with TRBD1. J gave up 1 base and V 0 bases, and 0 bases lay outside the gene matches. Germline V gene lookup returns CDR1 MNHDT and CDR2 YYDKIL. CDR3 length equals 15 residues. The CDR3 loop is CASSRDRGRAETLYF. The CDR3 DNA, read in part, is TGTGCTAGCAGTAGAGACAGGGGGCGTGCAGAA. The full variable domain, completed using reference TRBV17 and TRBJ2-3, is DTTVKQNPRYKLARVGKPVNLICSQTMNHDTMYWYQKKPNQAPKLLLFYYDKILNREADTFEKFQSSRPNNSFCSLYIGSAGLEYSAMYLCASSRDRGRAETLYFGSGTRLTVL.

This clone has a handful of counts. Mouse gene names apply. Sequencing ends 4 residues short of the CDR3 end; the germline J gene provides the rest. This sequence joins TRBV19 and TRBJ2-5, with 10 bases fitting TRBD1. CDR1 is FNHDT and CDR2 is SITEND in the germline V gene (reference sequence). CDR3 length: 13 amino acids. Partial CDR3 DNA: TGTGCCAGCACCCGGGACAGGGGAGAC. Its translation is CASTRDRGD. The entire CDR3 is CASTRDRGDTQYF. Combining the CDR3 with reference TRBV19 and TRBJ2-5 gives the whole variable domain GGIITQTPKFLIGQEGQKLTLKCQQNFNHDTMYWYRQDSGKGLRLIYYSITENDLQKGDLSEGYDASREKKSSFSLTVTSAQKNEMAVFLCASTRDRGDTQYFGPGTRLLVL.

Comments on this clone: Gene names refer to mouse genes. From the germline J gene comes the end of the CDR3, since the read stops 4 residues before it. The V call is TRBV31, the J call TRBJ2-3, with 12 nucleotides matching TRBD1. Germline V gene data show CDR1 as GKSSPN and CDR2 as SITVG. V was clipped by 3 bases and J by 3 bases; unmatched bases: 4. This CDR3 is built from 15 residues. CDR3 in amino acids: CAWSPGQGAAETLYF. CDR3 DNA (partial): TGTGCCTGGAGCCCGGGACAGGGGGCGGCAGAA.

This clone came up many times. The germline and genes are mouse ones. The read stops 4 residues short of the end of the CDR3; the missing end is completed from the germline J gene. This chain connects TRBV1 to TRBJ2-1; TRBD2 aligns across 11 bases. Germline loops: CDR1 NSQYPW, CDR2 LRSPGD (reference sequence). Trimming at V came to 3 bases and at J to 6 bases, leaving 4 bases not matched to a gene. CDR3 length: 15 residues. CDR3 sequence reads: CTCSARLGGIAEQFF. The covered CDR3 bases are TGCACCTGCAGTGCCCGACTGGGGGGGATTGCT.

The table lists this clone with many counts. Gene names and germline match the mouse. Read data end 4 residues before the CDR3 end; the end is taken from the germline J gene. The chain combines TRBV19 with TRBJ2-1, with 9 bases that match TRBD2. The V gene's germline CDR1 is FNHDT and CDR2 SITEND (reference sequence). The trim removed 1 base at V and 0 bases at J, leaving 2 bases unmatched. The CDR3 runs to 16 residues. The CDR3 here is CASSIYWGANYAEQFF. Partial CDR3 DNA: TGTGCCAGCAGTATATACTGGGGGGCTAACTATGCT.

The sample holds a few counts of this clone. Gene names follow the mouse nomenclature. The read falls 4 residues short of the CDR3 end, and the missing part is taken from the germline J gene. The gene calls are TRBV12-1 and TRBJ2-5; maybe TRBD2 (6 bases). This CDR3 comprises 13 residues. Per germline, CDR1 SGHSN and CDR2 HYEKVE. The CDR3: CASSLGGGDTQYF. CDR3 bases read: TGTGCCAGCTCTCTCGGTGGGGGAGAC.

This clone was recorded many times. Mouse gene names and germline throughout. The CDR3 end is not reached by the read, which stops 4 residues before it; the germline J gene fills it in. The chain uses TRBV13-3 and TRBJ2-7, with a possible D match to TRBD2 (6 bases). Germline CDR1 and CDR2: NNHDY and SYVADS. This CDR3 is 14 amino acids long. The sequenced part of the CDR3 DNA is TGTGCCAGCAGTGATGTTCTGGGGAGGAAT. Translation: CASSDVLGRN. The CDR3 as a whole reads CASSDVLGRNEQYF.

This clone has more than one count but fewer than ten. Gene names follow the mouse nomenclature. The CDR3 extends 4 residues past the end of the read, so its final part is completed from the germline J gene. V usage is TRBV31 and J usage is TRBJ2-1; D may be TRBD2 (7 bases). V was pared by 0 bases and J by 2 bases, with 8 bases between. This CDR3 has 14 residues. Germline CDR1 GKSSPN, CDR2 SITVG. The CDR3 bases that were read are TGTGCCTGGAGTCTAGGGGGGGACTATGCT. Translation: CAWSLGGDYA. The CDR3 in its entirety is CAWSLGGDYAEQFF.